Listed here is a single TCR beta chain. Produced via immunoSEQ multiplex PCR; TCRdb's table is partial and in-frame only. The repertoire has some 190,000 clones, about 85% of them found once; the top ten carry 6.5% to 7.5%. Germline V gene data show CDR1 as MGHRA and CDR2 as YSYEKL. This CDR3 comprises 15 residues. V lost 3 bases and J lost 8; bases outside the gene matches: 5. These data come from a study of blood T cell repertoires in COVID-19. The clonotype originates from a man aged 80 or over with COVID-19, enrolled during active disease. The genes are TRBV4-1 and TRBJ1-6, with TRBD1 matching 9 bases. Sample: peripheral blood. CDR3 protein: CASSQDRGPYSPLHF. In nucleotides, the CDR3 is TGCGCCAGCAGCCAGGACAGGGGTCCTTATTCACCCCTCCACTTT.